The sequence of this TCR beta chain was determined in a study of blood T cells in healthy people across ages. Then a second PCR, running about 6 to 12 cycles, was carried out with a sample-barcoded 5' primer and a J-beta primer mix. TCRdb recomputed calls from the 5' RACE reads with MiXCR, one row per CDR3 protein. Among approximately 770,000 distinct CDR3 sequences listed, over 45% were seen once. The germline CDR1 and CDR2 sequences are SQVTM and ANQGSEA. Trimming cost V 7 bases and J 3 bases, with 15 bases left between them. CDR3 length: 13 amino acids. This sequence was found in a man aged 25-45 years in good health. Source material: blood. The V and J genes are TRBV29-1 and TRBJ2-5, with D tentatively TRBD1 (5 bases). The CDR3 region has the DNA TGCAGCGGGGGTTGGGGCAGTGAAGAGACCCAGTACTTC. Its protein is CSGGWGSEETQYF.